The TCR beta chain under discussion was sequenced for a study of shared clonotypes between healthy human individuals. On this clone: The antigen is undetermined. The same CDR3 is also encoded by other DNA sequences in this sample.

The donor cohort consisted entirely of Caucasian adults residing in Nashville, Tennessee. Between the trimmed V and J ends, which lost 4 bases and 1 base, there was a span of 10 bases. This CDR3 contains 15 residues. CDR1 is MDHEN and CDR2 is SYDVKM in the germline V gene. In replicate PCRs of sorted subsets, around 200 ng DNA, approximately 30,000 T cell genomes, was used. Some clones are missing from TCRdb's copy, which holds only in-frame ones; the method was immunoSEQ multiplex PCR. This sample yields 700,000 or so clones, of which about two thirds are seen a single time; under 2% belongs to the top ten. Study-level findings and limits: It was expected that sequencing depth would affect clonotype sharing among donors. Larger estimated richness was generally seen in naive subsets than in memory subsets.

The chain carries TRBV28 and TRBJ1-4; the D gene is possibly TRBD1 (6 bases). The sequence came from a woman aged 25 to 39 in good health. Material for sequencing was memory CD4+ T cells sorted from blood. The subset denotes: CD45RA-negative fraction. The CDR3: CASSSQGGTNEKLFF. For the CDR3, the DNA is TGTGCCAGCAGTTCACAGGGCGGAACTAATGAAAAACTGTTTTTT.